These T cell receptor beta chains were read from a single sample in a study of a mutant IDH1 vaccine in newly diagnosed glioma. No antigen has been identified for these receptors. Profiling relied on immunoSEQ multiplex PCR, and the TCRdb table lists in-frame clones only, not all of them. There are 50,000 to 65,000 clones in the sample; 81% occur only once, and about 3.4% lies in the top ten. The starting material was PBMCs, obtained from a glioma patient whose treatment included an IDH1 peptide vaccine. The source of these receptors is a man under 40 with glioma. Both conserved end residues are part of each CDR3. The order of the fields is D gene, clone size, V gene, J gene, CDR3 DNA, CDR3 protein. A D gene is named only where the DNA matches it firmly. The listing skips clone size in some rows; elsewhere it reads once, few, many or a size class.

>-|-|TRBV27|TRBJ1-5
TGTGCCAGCAGTTTATCCCCTTGGGTCGATAGCAATCAGCCCCAGCATTTT
CASSLSPWVDSNQPQHF
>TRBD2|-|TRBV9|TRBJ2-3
TGTGCCAGCAGCGTCTCCGGGACTAGCGGAGATACGCAGTATTTT
CASSVSGTSGDTQYF
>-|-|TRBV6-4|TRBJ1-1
TGTGCCAGCAACGGACAGTTGAACACTGAAGCTTTCTTT
CASNGQLNTEAFF
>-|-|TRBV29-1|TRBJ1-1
TGCAGCGTTGTTAAGGTGAACACTGAAGCTTTCTTT
CSVVKVNTEAFF
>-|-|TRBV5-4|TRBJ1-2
TGTGCCAGCAGCTCCGAGTGGGTGGAAGACGGACAGAACTATGGCTACACCTTC
CASSSEWVEDGQNYGYTF
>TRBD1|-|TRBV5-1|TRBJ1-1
TGCGCCAGCAGCAGGACAGGGGGCGACACTGAAGCTTTCTTT
CASSRTGGDTEAFF
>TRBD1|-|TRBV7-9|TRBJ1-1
TGTGCCAGCAGCTTAACAGGGGGAAAAACTGAAGCTTTCTTT
CASSLTGGKTEAFF
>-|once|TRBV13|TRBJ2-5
TGTGCCAGCAGCTTAGAGGGAGAGACCCAGTACTTC
CASSLEGETQYF
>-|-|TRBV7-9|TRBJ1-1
TGTGCCAGCAGCCCTGCCATGGGGGTTATGAACACTGAAGCTTTCTTT
CASSPAMGVMNTEAFF
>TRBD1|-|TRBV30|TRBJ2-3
TGTGCCTGGAGTAGGACAGGGGGGACCACAGATACGCAGTATTTT
CAWSRTGGTTDTQYF
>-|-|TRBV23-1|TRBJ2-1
TGCGCCACCCCAGGAGGCAGATACAATGAGCAGTTCTTC
CATPGGRYNEQFF
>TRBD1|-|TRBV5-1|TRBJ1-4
TGCGCCAGCAGCACCGGGACAGCTAATGAAAAACTGTTTTTT
CASSTGTANEKLFF
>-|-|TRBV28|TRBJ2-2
TGTGCCACCCGATGGGAAGCGCGTGGCACCGGGGAGCTGTTTTTT
CATRWEARGTGELFF
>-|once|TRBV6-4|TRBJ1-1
TGTGCCAGCAGTGACTCGATTGCGTGGCGGGAACTAGACGGTGGGATGAACACTGAAGCTTTCTTT
CASSDSIAWRELDGGMNTEAFF
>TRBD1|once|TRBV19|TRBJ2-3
TGTGCCAGATCCACGACAGGGACGGCGGATACGCAGTATTTT
CARSTTGTADTQYF
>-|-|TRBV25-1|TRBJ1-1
TGTGCCAGCAGTGAATACTTGTGGACAAGCGGGCGGGCTTTCTTT
CASSEYLWTSGRAFF
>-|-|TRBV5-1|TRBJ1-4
TGCGCCAGCAGCTTCTCACTGAATAATGAAAAACTGTTTTTT
CASSFSLNNEKLFF
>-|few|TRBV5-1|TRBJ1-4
TGCGCCAGCAGCTTCCCAGGGAGCAGTGAAAAACTGTTTTTT
CASSFPGSSEKLFF
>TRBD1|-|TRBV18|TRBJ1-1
TGTGCCAGCTCACCAGAGAAGGACAGGGGGAACACTGAAGCTTTCTTT
CASSPEKDRGNTEAFF
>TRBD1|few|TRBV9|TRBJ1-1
TGTGCCAGCAGCGAGACAGGGGATTTGCACACTGAAGCTTTCTTT
CASSETGDLHTEAFF
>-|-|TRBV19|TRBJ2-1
TGTGCCAGTACCGCCCACCGGGCCTTAGCGGTTGGTGAGCAGTTCTTC
CASTAHRALAVGEQFF
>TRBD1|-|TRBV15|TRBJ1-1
TGTGCCACCAGCAGGCCAAGAACAGGGGGCCACACTGAAGCTTTCTTT
CATSRPRTGGHTEAFF
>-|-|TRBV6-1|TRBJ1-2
TGTGCCACTGGAGAGGGCAGACCCTTGAATGGCTACACCTTC
CATGEGRPLNGYTF
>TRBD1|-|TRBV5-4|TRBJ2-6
TGTGCCAGCAGCGTCCGGGACAGTGAAGTCTCTGGGGCCAACGTCCTGACTTTC
CASSVRDSEVSGANVLTF
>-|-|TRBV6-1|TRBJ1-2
TGTGCCAGCACTCGTTTAGATGGCTACACCTTC
CASTRLDGYTF
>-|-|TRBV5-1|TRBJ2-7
TGCGCCAGCAGCTTGAGTTATTCCAGGTCCTACGAGCAGTACTTC
CASSLSYSRSYEQYF
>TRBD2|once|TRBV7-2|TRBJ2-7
TGTGCCAGCAGCTTAGCTCGCTCCTCGACAGCGGGGGGTATGGCATACGAGCAGTACTTC
CASSLARSSTAGGMAYEQYF
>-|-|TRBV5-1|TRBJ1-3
TGCACCAGCTCCCCCACCACAGGGTACGGAAACACCATATATTTT
CTSSPTTGYGNTIYF
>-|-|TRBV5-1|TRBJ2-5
TGCGCCAGCAGCTCCGGGGGCCAAGAGACCCAGTACTTC
CASSSGGQETQYF
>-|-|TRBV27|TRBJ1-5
TGTGCCAGCAGTTTAACAGTTAATAGCAATCAGCCCCAGCATTTT
CASSLTVNSNQPQHF
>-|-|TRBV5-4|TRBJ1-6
TGTGCCTGTCGACACGGGGATTCACCCCTCCACTTT
CACRHGDSPLHF
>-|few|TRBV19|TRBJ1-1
TGTGCCAGTAGTATGGGGGGATCCCTTTGGGCTTTCTTT
CASSMGGSLWAFF
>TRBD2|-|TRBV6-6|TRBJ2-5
TGTGCCAGCAGTCAGCGCGCGGGGGGGCGAGGGACCCAGTACTTC
CASSQRAGGRGTQYF
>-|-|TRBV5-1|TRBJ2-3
TGCGCCGTAAAAGAACTAGTCACTACAGATACGCAGTATTTT
CAVKELVTTDTQYF
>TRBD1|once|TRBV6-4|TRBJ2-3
TGTGCCAGCAGTGACTGGGGCAGGGGGCAGGTTTGCTCAGATACGCAGTATTTT
CASSDWGRGQVCSDTQYF
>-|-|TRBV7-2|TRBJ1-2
TGTGCCAGCAGCTTAGGGGCAGGGCTAAACTATGGCTACACCTTC
CASSLGAGLNYGYTF
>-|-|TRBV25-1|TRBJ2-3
TGTGCCAGCAGTGCAGCCTCTGTAGGAGATACGCAGTATTTT
CASSAASVGDTQYF
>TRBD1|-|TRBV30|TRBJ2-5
TGTGCCTGGAGTCAGGGGGCCGGAGAGACCCAGTACTTC
CAWSQGAGETQYF
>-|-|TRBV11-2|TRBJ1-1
TGTGCCAGCAGCTTAGGCGGAAACACTGAAGCTTTCTTT
CASSLGGNTEAFF
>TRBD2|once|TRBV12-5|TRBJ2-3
TGTGCTAGTGGTTTGGGACTAGCGGGGGTCACAGATACGCAGTATTTT
CASGLGLAGVTDTQYF
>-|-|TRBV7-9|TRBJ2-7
TGTGCCAGCAGCTTGGACTGGTACGAGCAGTACTTC
CASSLDWYEQYF
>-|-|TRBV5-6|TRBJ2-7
TGTGCCAGCAGCCTAACGAGGGGTCTCTCCTACGAGCAGTACTTC
CASSLTRGLSYEQYF
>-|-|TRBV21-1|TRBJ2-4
TGTGCCAGCAGCAAAGAAGTTTGCGGGGGGCCGAGAATCTCGTGGAACATTCAGTACTTC
CASSKEVCGGPRISWNIQYF
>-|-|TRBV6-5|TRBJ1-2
TGTGCCAGCACCGCGGATGGAATCCTCTATGGCTACACCTTC
CASTADGILYGYTF
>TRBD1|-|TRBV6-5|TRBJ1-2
TGTGCCAGCAGTTCACCCGCCGGGACAGGGAATGGCTACACCTTC
CASSSPAGTGNGYTF
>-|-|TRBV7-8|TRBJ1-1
TGTGCCAGCAGCCCTCGGACAGCAAACACTGAAGCTTTCTTT
CASSPRTANTEAFF
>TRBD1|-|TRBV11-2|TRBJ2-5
TGTGCCAGCAGACCGAGGCCTTGGGACAGACAAGAGACCCAGTACTTC
CASRPRPWDRQETQYF
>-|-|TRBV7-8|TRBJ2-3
TGTGCCAGCAGCCCCGGCGGGGGCCCAGATACGCAGTATTTT
CASSPGGGPDTQYF
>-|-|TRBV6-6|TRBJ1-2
TGTGCCAGCAGTTCCACAGGGCAGGCCTATGGCTACACCTTC
CASSSTGQAYGYTF
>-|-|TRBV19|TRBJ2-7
TGTGCCAGTACCAAAAGGGGGGGGGCCGAGCAGTACTTC
CASTKRGGAEQYF